This entry is about one T cell receptor (beta chain). This clonotype appeared a few times. No cognate antigen has been identified for it. No much larger clonotype is one base removed from it; base qualities were not supplied. The V end loses 7 bases and the J end loses 3 bases, and a stretch of 21 bases separates them. CDR1 and CDR2 were assigned from the germline V gene as SNHLY and FYNNEI. Measured from the cysteine to the phenylalanine, the CDR3 is 16 residues long. Only CDR3 DNA remains: 48 bases, in frame from the first base. The data derive from a study of blood T cells in healthy people across ages (dated by TCRdb to about 2015). Broadly, across the study: In model experiments, template switching captured roughly one uniquely barcoded TCR beta cDNA molecule for every two T cells. Age-related changes in TCR beta repertoire diversity were measured in the study by deep sequencing normalized with unique cDNA molecular identifiers. The donors were divided into four age groups: young (average roughly 17 years), middle-aged (roughly 40), aged (roughly 60) and long-lived (roughly 86). Using the same blood draw, the study looked at two additional independent replicas of 1 million unique cDNA reads for two donors, one aged 18 to 29 and the other aged 80 or older.

Points the paper makes about the study in general: Because the CMV infection status of the donors was unknown, age-related changes in expanded clonotypes may potentially have been confounded. The percentage of naive T cells measured by flow cytometry correlated strongly with observed TCR beta diversity. Since profiling was done on bulk unsorted PBMCs, naive and antigen-experienced compartments could not be conclusively compared. Observed TCR beta diversity per million T cells fell roughly linearly with age, and a significant reduction was already apparent by age roughly 40. Total diversity estimates from one million sequenced T cells were considered lower bounds and underestimates. Compared with the aged group, the long-lived group had more naive CD4+ T cells, fewer expanded clones and increased TCR diversity, a pattern suggesting age selection.

Donors were 40 or so systemically healthy Caucasian individuals from Russia aged about 6 to 100 years. About 10 milliliters of peripheral blood were drawn from each donor into EDTA-treated Vacutainer tubes. PBMCs were isolated by Ficoll-Paque density-gradient centrifugation, with at least 6 million obtained per sample. Total RNA was extracted from PBMCs with Trizol reagent, with at least 5 micrograms obtained per sample. The percentages of naive CD45RAhigh/CD27high T cells were determined by flow cytometry on a PBMC aliquot from every donor. Receptor amplification or capture employed 5' RACE. TCRdb lists the instrument as Illumina HiSeq 2500. A second PCR of about 7 to 12 cycles was performed with a sample-barcoded 5' primer and a J-beta primer mix. Each TCR beta cDNA molecule received a unique molecular identifier from a template-switch 5' adaptor carrying 12 random nucleotides. Each sample yielded at least 3 million CDR3-containing paired-end reads. First-strand cDNA was synthesized from all RNA with the Mint cDNA synthesis kit, primed by a TRBC-specific oligonucleotide. All cDNA was treated with uracil-DNA glycosylase and then went through a first 18-cycle PCR with the universal primers M1SS and BC2_uni_R. As for the original processing: For normalization, 1 million high-quality reads were randomly selected from each sample, with every read carrying a distinct molecular identifier. Reads with shared molecular identifiers were discarded instead of being binned into consensus sequences. MiTCR, run with a Q25 quality threshold and the strictest error-elimination algorithm, handled CDR3 identification, clonotype clustering and error correction. A nonparametric unseen species model using Euler transformation provided a lower-bound estimate of total TCR beta diversity. TCRdb ran its own pipeline on the public reads, namely fastp trimming at Q25 and MiXCR clone calling, and kept in-frame beta chains. Duplicate CDR3 protein sequences are folded into a single record with the most common DNA and genes. These V and J calls rely on TCRdb rather than the paper's analysis. The sample profile shows roughly 800,000 distinct CDR3 sequences; just under 25% of them were found once. The biggest ten clones account for 9.4% of the sample.

This sample was also put to use in a study of T cells of mothers and their children. That second publication adds: Nine systemically healthy Caucasian individuals, comprising three mothers and their six children, were included as donors. cDNA synthesis used all of the extracted RNA, with roughly 1.5 ug of RNA in each 15 ul reaction. In the second PCR, sample barcodes and 2-4 random nucleotides were introduced via the M1S primer. More than 9.5 million TCR beta CDR3 reads were obtained from each mother, and roughly 3.1 million reads were obtained from each child. Thymic selection shapes the output of TCR recombination in a similar way in related and unrelated pairs, and inherited differences have a minor effect. Normalized repertoire overlap was always found to be slightly, but never significantly, higher in related mother-child pairs than in unrelated mother-child pairs. No persistent microchimeric T cell clones were detected, at a sensitivity of roughly 99 clones per million clonotypes. The study used deep NGS to compare TCR beta repertoires of mothers and children, seeking features distinguishing related mother-child pairs from unrelated individuals. The mean age was about 37 +/- 4 years for the mothers and approximately 11 +/- 4 years for the children. After adapter ligation with NEBNext reagents, the libraries were sequenced on Illumina HiSeq 2000 with 100+100 nt paired-end reads. Mother and child libraries were prepared a month apart and sequenced in separate runs to prevent cross-contamination. For each donor, somewhere between about 500,000 and 2,000,000 distinct TCR beta clonotypes were identified. Naive TCR beta clonotypes were estimated from low-frequency clonotypes matched to each donor's FACS-determined naive share, without sorting.

The sample comprised blood. The V and J genes are TRBV2 and TRBJ2-5, and perhaps TRBD2 as D gene, on 6 matching bases. The receptor comes from a boy between 5 and 17 years old in good health. CDR3 loop: CASTPGRGGGEETQYF. The DNA sequence is given as TGTGCCAGCACTCCTGGTAGGGGAGGCGGGGAAGAGACCCAGTACTTC.